This TCR beta chain derives from a study of blood T cell repertoires in COVID-19. Whole-study context: Sources were T cells, B-cell-depleted T cells, or PBMCs; the material itself was cDNA or gDNA.

Concerning this clone: Other nucleotide sequences in the sample specify the same CDR3.

Profiling relied on immunoSEQ multiplex PCR, and the TCRdb table lists in-frame clones only, not all of them. The table lists 300,000 to 350,000 clones, about 90% of them singletons. In germline, CDR1 is MDHEN, CDR2 SYDVKM. The CDR3 consists of 13 residues. Trimming took 6 bases from V and 3 from J; bases not matched to a gene: 3. This sequence was found in a woman in her 30s who had recovered from COVID-19. Sample: PBMCs or T cells enriched from blood (not recorded which). The V call is TRBV28, the J call TRBJ2-7; 9 nucleotides line up with TRBD1. CDR3: CASSPGQGYEQYF. The CDR3 DNA sequence: TGTGCCAGCAGCCCGGGACAGGGCTACGAGCAGTACTTC.